This T cell receptor beta chain emerged from a study of blood T cell repertoires in COVID-19. Clones were sequenced by immunoSEQ multiplex PCR, and TCRdb holds only the in-frame ones, with some missing. This table has approximately 380,000 clones, more than 85% appearing once. After removal of 0 bases from V and 3 bases from J, the junction contained 2 bases not matched to a gene. Germline CDR1 reads SQVTM; CDR2 reads ANQGSEA. CDR3 length: 15 amino acids. This clonotype originated in a woman between 40 and 55 years old who had been exposed to COVID-19. Sequencing was performed on PBMCs or T cells enriched from blood (not recorded which). The chain combines TRBV29-1 with TRBJ2-1; TRBD2 matches 10 bases. The CDR3 DNA reads as TGCAGCGTTGAAGATCTAGCGGGGGACTACAATGAGCAGTTCTTC. It yields the protein CSVEDLAGDYNEQFF.